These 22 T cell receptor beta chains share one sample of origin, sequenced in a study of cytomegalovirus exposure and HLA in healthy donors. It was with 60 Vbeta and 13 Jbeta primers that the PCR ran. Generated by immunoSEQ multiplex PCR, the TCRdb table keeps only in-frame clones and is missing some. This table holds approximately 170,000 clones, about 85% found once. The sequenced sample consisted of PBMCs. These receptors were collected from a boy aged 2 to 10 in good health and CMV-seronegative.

The CDR3 loop reads CASSPTNSPGYGYTF. The CDR3 coding sequence is TGTGCCAGTAGTCCTACTAACTCTCCGGGGTATGGCTACACCTTC. The chain combines TRBV19 with TRBJ1-2; no firm D call. Germline-derived CDR1 and CDR2 are LNHDA and SQIVND (reference sequence). V was trimmed by 5 bases and J by 5 bases, leaving 18 bases between them. CDR3 length: 15 residues. Full variable domain (rest looked up from reference TRBV19 and TRBJ1-2): DGGITQSPKYLFRKEGQNVTLSCEQNLNHDAMYWYRQDPGQGLRLIYYSQIVNDFQKGDIAEGYSVSREKKESFPLTVTSAQKNPTAFYLCASSPTNSPGYGYTFGSGTRLTVV.

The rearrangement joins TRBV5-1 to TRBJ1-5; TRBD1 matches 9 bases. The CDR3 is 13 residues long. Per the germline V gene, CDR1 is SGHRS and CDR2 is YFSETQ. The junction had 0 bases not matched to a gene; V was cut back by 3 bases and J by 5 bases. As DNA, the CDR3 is TGCGCCAGCAGCTGGGACAGGGATCAGCCCCAGCATTTT. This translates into CASSWDRDQPQHF. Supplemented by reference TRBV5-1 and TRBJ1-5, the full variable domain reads KAGVTQTPRYLIKTRGQQVTLSCSPISGHRSVSWYQQTPGQGLQFLFEYFSETQRNKGNFPGRFSGRQFSNSRSEMNVSTLELGDSALYLCASSWDRDQPQHFGDGTRLSIL.

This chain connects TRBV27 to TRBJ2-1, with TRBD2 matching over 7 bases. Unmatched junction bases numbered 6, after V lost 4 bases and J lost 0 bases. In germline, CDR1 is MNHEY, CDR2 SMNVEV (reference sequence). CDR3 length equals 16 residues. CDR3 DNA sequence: TGTGCCAGCAGTTCCCGGGGACTAAGCTCCTACAATGAGCAGTTCTTC. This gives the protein CASSSRGLSSYNEQFF.

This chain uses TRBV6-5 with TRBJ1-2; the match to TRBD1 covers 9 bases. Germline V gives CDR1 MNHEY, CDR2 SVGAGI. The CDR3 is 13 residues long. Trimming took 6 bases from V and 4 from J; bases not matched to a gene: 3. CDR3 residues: CASRSGQGYGYTF. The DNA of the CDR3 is TGTGCCAGCAGATCGGGACAGGGCTATGGCTACACCTTC.

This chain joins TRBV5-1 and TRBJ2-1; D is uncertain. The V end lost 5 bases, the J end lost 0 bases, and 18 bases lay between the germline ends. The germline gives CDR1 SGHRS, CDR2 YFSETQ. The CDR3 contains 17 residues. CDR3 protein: CASSQTQLPSSYNEQFF. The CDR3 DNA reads TGCGCCAGCAGTCAAACACAGCTTCCCTCCTCCTACAATGAGCAGTTCTTC.

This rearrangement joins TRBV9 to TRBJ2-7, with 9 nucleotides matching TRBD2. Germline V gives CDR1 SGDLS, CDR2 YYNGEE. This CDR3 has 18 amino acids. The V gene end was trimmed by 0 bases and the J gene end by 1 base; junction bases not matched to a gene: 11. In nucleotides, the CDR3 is TGTGCCAGCAGCGTAGACCCCCACGGAGCGGGAGGTTCCTACGAGCAGTACTTC. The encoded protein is CASSVDPHGAGGSYEQYF.

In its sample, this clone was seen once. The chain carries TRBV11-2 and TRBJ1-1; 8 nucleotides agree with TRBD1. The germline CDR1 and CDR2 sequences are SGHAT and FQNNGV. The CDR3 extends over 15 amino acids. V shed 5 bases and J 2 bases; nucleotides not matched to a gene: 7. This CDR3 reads CASSQQPGGNTEAFF. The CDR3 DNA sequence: TGTGCCAGCAGCCAACAGCCAGGGGGCAACACTGAAGCTTTCTTT.

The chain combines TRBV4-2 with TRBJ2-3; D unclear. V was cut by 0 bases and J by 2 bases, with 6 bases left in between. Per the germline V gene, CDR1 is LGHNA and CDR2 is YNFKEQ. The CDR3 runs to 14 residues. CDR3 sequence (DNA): TGTGCCAGCAGCCAAGAATTCTCCACAGATACGCAGTATTTT. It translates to CASSQEFSTDTQYF.

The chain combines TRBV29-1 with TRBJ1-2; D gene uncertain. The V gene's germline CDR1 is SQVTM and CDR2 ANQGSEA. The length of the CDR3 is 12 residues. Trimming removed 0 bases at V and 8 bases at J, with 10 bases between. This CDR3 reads CSVEDFLLGYTF. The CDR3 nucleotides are TGCAGCGTTGAAGACTTCCTATTGGGCTACACCTTC.

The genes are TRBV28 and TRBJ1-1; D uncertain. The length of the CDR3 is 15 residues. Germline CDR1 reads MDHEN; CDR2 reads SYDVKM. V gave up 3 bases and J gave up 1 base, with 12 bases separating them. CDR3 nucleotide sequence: TGTGCCAGCAGTTTCGGGGATACCCGGAACACTGAAGCTTTCTTT. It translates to CASSFGDTRNTEAFF.

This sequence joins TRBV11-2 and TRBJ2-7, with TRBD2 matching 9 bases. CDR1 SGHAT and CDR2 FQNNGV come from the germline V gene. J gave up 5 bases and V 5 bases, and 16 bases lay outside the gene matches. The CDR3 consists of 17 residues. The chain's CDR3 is CASSPRGSGRMLNEQYF. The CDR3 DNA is TGTGCCAGCAGCCCCCGAGGGAGCGGGAGGATGTTAAACGAGCAGTACTTC.

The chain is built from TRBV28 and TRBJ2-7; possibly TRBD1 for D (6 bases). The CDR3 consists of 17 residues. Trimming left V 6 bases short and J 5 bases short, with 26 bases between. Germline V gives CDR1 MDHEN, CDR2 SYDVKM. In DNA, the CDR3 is TGTGCCAGCAGCGAACAGGGATGGCCGGACTCGACAAACGAGCAGTACTTC. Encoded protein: CASSEQGWPDSTNEQYF.

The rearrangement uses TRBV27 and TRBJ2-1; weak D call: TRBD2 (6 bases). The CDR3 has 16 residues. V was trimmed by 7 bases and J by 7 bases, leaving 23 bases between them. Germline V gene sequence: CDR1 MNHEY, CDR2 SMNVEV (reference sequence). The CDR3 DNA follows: TGTGCCAGCACCGACAGCGGCGGGGTGAGGGGAAATGAGCAGTTCTTC. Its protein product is CASTDSGGVRGNEQFF.

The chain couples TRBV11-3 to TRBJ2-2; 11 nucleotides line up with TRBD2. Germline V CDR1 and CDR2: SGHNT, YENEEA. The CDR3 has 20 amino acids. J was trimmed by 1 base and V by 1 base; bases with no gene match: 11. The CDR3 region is CASSLGSRGTSGMNTGELFF. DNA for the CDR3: TGTGCCAGCAGCTTAGGATCCAGGGGGACTAGCGGCATGAACACCGGGGAGCTGTTTTTT.

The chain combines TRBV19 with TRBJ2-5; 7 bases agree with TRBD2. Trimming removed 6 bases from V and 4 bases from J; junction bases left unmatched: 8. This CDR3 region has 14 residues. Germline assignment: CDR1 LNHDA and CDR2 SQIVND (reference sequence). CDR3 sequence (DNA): TGTGCCAGTAGCGAGCGGGACTTCGGAGAGACCCAGTACTTC. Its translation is CASSERDFGETQYF.

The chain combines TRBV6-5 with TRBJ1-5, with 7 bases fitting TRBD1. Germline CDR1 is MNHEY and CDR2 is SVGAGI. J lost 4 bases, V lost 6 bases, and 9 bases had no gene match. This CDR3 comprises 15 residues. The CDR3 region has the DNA TGTGCCAGCAGCCCTACAGGGGCCGAGAATCAGCCCCAGCATTTT. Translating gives CASSPTGAENQPQHF.

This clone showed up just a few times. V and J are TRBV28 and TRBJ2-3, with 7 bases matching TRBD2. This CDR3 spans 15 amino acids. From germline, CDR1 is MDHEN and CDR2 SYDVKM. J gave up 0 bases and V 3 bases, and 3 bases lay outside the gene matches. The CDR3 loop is CASSFLAASTDTQYF. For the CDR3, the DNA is TGTGCCAGCAGTTTCCTAGCGGCTAGCACAGATACGCAGTATTTT. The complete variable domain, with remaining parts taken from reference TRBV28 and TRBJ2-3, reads DVKVTQSSRYLVKRTGEKVFLECVQDMDHENMFWYRQDPGLGLRLIYFSYDVKMKEKGDIPEGYSVSREKKERFSLILESASTNQTSMYLCASSFLAASTDTQYFGPGTRLTVL.

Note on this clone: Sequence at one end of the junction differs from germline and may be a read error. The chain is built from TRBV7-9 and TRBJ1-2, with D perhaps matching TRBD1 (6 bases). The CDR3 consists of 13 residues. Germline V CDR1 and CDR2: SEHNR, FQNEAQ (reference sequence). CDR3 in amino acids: CSSSPAQGHGYTF. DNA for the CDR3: TGTTCCAGCAGCCCAGCACAGGGCCATGGCTACACCTTC.

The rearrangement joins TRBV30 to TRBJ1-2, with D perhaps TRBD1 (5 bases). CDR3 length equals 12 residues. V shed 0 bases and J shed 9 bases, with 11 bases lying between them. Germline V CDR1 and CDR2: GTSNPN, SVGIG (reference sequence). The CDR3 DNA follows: TGTGCCTGGAGTGTGGGACTTGTCCGCTACACCTTC. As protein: CAWSVGLVRYTF.

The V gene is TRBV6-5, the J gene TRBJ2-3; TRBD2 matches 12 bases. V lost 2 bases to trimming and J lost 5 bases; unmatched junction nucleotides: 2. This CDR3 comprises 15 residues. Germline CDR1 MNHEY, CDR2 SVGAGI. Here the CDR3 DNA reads TGTGCCAGCAGTTACCTAGCGGGGGGGCAAGATACGCAGTATTTT. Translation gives CASSYLAGGQDTQYF.

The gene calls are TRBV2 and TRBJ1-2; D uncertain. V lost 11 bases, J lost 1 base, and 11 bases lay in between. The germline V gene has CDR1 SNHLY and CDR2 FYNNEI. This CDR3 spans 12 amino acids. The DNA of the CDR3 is TGTGCCGGCAACGGGTATAACTATGGCTACACCTTC. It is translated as CAGNGYNYGYTF.

CDR3 nucleotide sequence: TGTGCCAGCAGCTTAACGAGGACAGATGAAGCTTTCTTT. Translating it yields CASSLTRTDEAFF. J is TRBJ1-1 and V is TRBV7-3, with D possibly matching TRBD1 (6 bases). In germline, CDR1 is SGHTA, CDR2 FQGTGA. The CDR3 runs to 13 residues. The germline V and J ends were trimmed by 0 bases and 7 bases, with 9 bases remaining between them.